These 8 T cell receptor beta chains were all obtained from the same sample, sequenced in a study of shared clonotypes between healthy human individuals. The repertoire was sequenced with immunoSEQ multiplex PCR; TCRdb's copy has only in-frame clones and lacks some. Among a few million clones, approximately 95% were seen once, and the ten largest hold under 0.45%. The specimen sequenced was naive CD4+ T cells from PBMCs. The subset denotes: CD45RA+ positively selected. The receptors were sampled from a man aged 18 to 29 in good health. Some clones in this sample may be carry-over from other donors' samples.

As concerns this clone: The same CDR3 arises from other DNA sequences in this sample as well. The J gene is TRBJ2-3, the V gene TRBV5-1; no reliable D call. Germline V gene sequence: CDR1 SGHRS, CDR2 YFSETQ. The CDR3 contains 11 residues. V was pared by 0 bases and J by 6 bases, with 2 bases between. This CDR3 reads CASSLGDTQYF. The CDR3 DNA is TGCGCCAGCAGCTTGGGTGATACGCAGTATTTT.

The gene calls are TRBV7-2 and TRBJ2-3, with D possibly matching TRBD2 (6 bases). The CDR3 length is 16 residues. The V end was cut by 2 bases, the J end by 0 bases, with 12 bases between. Germline V gene data show CDR1 as SGHTA and CDR2 as FQGNSA. As DNA, the CDR3 is TGTGCCAGCAGCTTACTCCGCGGGACTAGCACAGATACGCAGTATTTT. Protein: CASSLLRGTSTDTQYF.

This CDR3 reads CASSLDFWGSGNTIYF. In nucleotides, the CDR3 is TGTGCCAGCAGCTTGGACTTTTGGGGTTCTGGAAACACCATATATTTT. The genes are TRBV5-5 and TRBJ1-3, with D uncertain. The CDR3 spans 16 residues. V gave up 0 bases and J gave up 1 base, with 11 bases separating them. Germline values: CDR1 SGHKS, CDR2 YYEKEE (reference sequence).

The rearrangement uses TRBV11-3 and TRBJ2-1, with D possibly called TRBD1 or TRBD2 (5 bases each). The CDR3 is 15 amino acids. Germline CDR1 is SGHNT and CDR2 is YENEEA. Trimming stripped 4 bases from V and 9 bases from J, with 19 bases between. CDR3 loop: CASSSQGTGPGEQFF. In DNA, the CDR3 is TGTGCCAGCAGCTCACAAGGGACCGGACCAGGTGAGCAGTTCTTC.

The V call is TRBV11-3, the J call TRBJ2-3; D remains ambiguous. V was trimmed by 5 bases and J by 3 bases, leaving 15 bases between them. Germline lookup yields CDR1 SGHNT and CDR2 YENEEA. The CDR3 is 15 residues long. As DNA, the CDR3 is TGTGCCAGCAGCAAAGTGGGCAGGCGGACAGATACGCAGTATTTT. Translation: CASSKVGRRTDTQYF.

The chain combines TRBV5-4 with TRBJ2-2; D perhaps matches TRBD1 (5 bases). The CDR3 loop spans 14 amino acids. Germline V CDR1 and CDR2: SGHNT, YYREEE (reference sequence). Trimming removed 2 bases from V and 6 bases from J, with 11 bases in between. CDR3 region: CASSLPPGPGELFF. The CDR3 nucleotides read TGTGCCAGCAGCTTACCTCCAGGGCCCGGGGAGCTGTTTTTT.

V and J are TRBV15 and TRBJ1-4, with TRBD1 identical over 7 bases. Trimming at V came to 0 bases and at J to 10 bases, leaving 11 bases not matched to a gene. The CDR3 loop spans 16 amino acids. The V gene's germline CDR1 is LNHNV and CDR2 YYDKDF (reference sequence). CDR3 DNA: TGTGCCACCAGCAGAGAGTACAGGGAGGGGGCTGGAAAACTGTTTTTT. This sequence encodes CATSREYREGAGKLFF.

On this clone: Other nucleotide sequences in the sample specify the same CDR3. The rearrangement links TRBV11-2 to TRBJ1-3; 11 positions match TRBD1. Trimming at V came to 5 bases and at J to 4 bases, leaving 7 bases not matched to a gene. CDR1 is SGHAT and CDR2 is FQNNGV in the germline V gene. CDR3 length: 16 residues. For the CDR3, the DNA is TGTGCCAGCAGCCCAAGGACAGGGGGCACGGGAAACACCATATATTTT. It is translated as CASSPRTGGTGNTIYF.